These 17 T cell receptor beta chains were all obtained from the same sample, sequenced in a study of response to subunit inactivated influenza vaccine. MiXCR, applied by TCRdb to the RT-PCR reads, yields one record per CDR3 protein. This sample has about 580,000 distinct CDR3 sequences, with approximately 14% found just once. The sequenced sample was PBMCs from blood, obtained 12 days after vaccination. All receptors derive from a man aged 50-59 years who received an inactivated influenza vaccine.

This clonotype has at least ten counts. The rearrangement uses TRBV12-3 or TRBV12-4 and TRBJ2-3; D is unclear. The CDR3 extends over 12 amino acids. Between the trimmed V and J ends, which lost 3 bases and 3 bases, there was a span of 4 bases. The CDR3 is CASSFGTDTQYF. The CDR3 nucleotides read TGTGCCAGCAGTTTTGGAACAGATACGCAGTATTTT.

The chain couples TRBV6-5 to TRBJ1-3, with 7 bases fitting TRBD1. The CDR3 runs to 14 residues. V dropped 4 bases and J dropped 9; count of bases not matched to a gene: 9. From germline, CDR1 is MNHEY and CDR2 SVGAGI. The CDR3 reads CASSSGQMSLTIYF. DNA for the CDR3: TGTGCCAGCAGTTCGGGACAGATGTCGCTCACCATATATTTT.

In its sample, this clonotype was seen many times. The V gene is TRBV12-3 or TRBV12-4, the J gene TRBJ1-2; D might be TRBD1 (5 bases). This CDR3 comprises 13 residues. V lost 3 bases and J 8 bases, leaving 13 bases between the germline ends. CDR3 in DNA: TGTGCCAGCAGTTTCCGGTGGGACTTCGGCTACACCTTC. Protein product: CASSFRWDFGYTF.

This clonotype has more than one count but fewer than ten. This rearrangement joins TRBV7-2 to TRBJ2-5; 8 bases match TRBD1. The CDR3 covers 16 residues. The germline V gene has CDR1 SGHTA and CDR2 FQGNSA. J was trimmed by 1 base and V by 3 bases; bases with no gene match: 7. This chain's CDR3 is CASSFPGGAIQETQYF. The CDR3, as DNA: TGTGCCAGCAGCTTTCCAGGGGGCGCGATCCAAGAGACCCAGTACTTC. Based on the CDR3 plus reference TRBV7-2 and TRBJ2-5, the full variable domain is GAGVSQSPSNKVTEKGKDVELRCDPISGHTALYWYRQSLGQGLEFLIYFQGNSAPDKSGLPSDRFSAERTGGSVSTLTIQRTQQEDSAVYLCASSFPGGAIQETQYFGPGTRLLVL.

The V and J genes are TRBV21-1 and TRBJ2-7; the table's D call, TRBD1, has no DNA check behind it. TRBV21-1 is a recognized pseudogene. CDR3 length: 16 amino acids. This CDR3 is CASSKSHGDSSDEQYF. In nucleotides, the CDR3 is TGTGCCAGCAGCAAATCCCACGGAGACAGTAGTGACGAGCAGTACTTC.

This chain connects TRBV20-1 to TRBJ2-3; TRBD2 aligns across 12 bases. The CDR3 has 15 amino acids. The germline V gene encodes CDR1 DFQATT and CDR2 SNEGSKA (reference sequence). Losses at the gene ends were 4 bases for V and 8 bases for J; bases not matched to a gene: 10. The CDR3 nucleotides are TGCAGTGCTATAAGGACTAGCGGGGAGCACGGTACGCAGTATTTT. This codes for CSAIRTSGEHGTQYF.

This clonotype was seen more than once but under ten times. The chain combines TRBV24-1 with TRBJ2-2; D gene ambiguous. The V gene's germline CDR1 is KGHDR and CDR2 SFDVKD. The V and J ends lost 6 bases and 5 bases respectively, with 6 bases between them. The CDR3 length is 12 residues. CDR3 in DNA: TGTGCCACCAGTTGGGGAACCGGGGAGCTGTTTTTT. It specifies CATSWGTGELFF.

J is TRBJ1-5 and V is TRBV7-8; 9 positions agree with TRBD1. Germline CDR1 and CDR2: SGHVS and FQNEAQ. V shed 6 bases and J 5 bases; nucleotides not matched to a gene: 5. This CDR3 is 14 amino acids long. The CDR3 DNA reads TGTGCCAGCAGTCTCGACAGGGGGGATCAGCCCCAGCATTTT. Encoded protein: CASSLDRGDQPQHF.

This clonotype was detected only a few times. This sequence joins TRBV7-2 and TRBJ2-3; TRBD2 matches at 7 bases. Germline-derived CDR1 and CDR2 are SGHTA and FQGNSA. This CDR3 is built from 16 residues. Losses at the gene ends were 1 base for V and 4 bases for J; bases not matched to a gene: 8. The CDR3 spells CASSLDPRGSPDTQYF. The CDR3 DNA reads as TGTGCCAGCAGCTTAGATCCCCGCGGGAGCCCAGATACGCAGTATTTT.

This clonotype has at least ten counts. The chain has TRBV4-1 and TRBJ2-2, with TRBD1 as a possible D gene (5 bases). This CDR3 region has 15 residues. The V gene lost 1 base and the J gene lost 4 bases, with 10 bases spanning the gap. Germline V gene sequence: CDR1 MGHRA, CDR2 YSYEKL. CDR3 residues: CASSQGREPTGELFF. The CDR3 DNA reads TGCGCCAGCAGCCAAGGCAGGGAACCCACCGGGGAGCTGTTTTTT.

This clonotype showed up just a few times. The V and J genes are TRBV28 and TRBJ2-3, with a weak D call TRBD2 (6 bases). Trimming pared 6 bases from V and 2 bases from J, leaving 9 bases between. The CDR3 spans 13 residues. Per germline, CDR1 MDHEN and CDR2 SYDVKM. The CDR3 protein is CASREGNTDTQYF. CDR3 coding DNA: TGTGCCAGCAGGGAGGGAAACACAGATACGCAGTATTTT.

Many counts were recorded for this clonotype. V is TRBV7-9 and J is TRBJ2-5, with D perhaps matching TRBD1 (6 bases). Per germline, CDR1 SEHNR and CDR2 FQNEAQ (reference sequence). This CDR3 is 16 amino acids long. Trimming pared 2 bases from V and 1 base from J, leaving 14 bases between. In nucleotides, the CDR3 is TGTGCCAGCAGCTTATCACTGAGGACAGTCCAAGAGACCCAGTACTTC. Translating gives CASSLSLRTVQETQYF. Supplemented by reference TRBV7-9 and TRBJ2-5, the full variable domain reads DTGVSQNPRHKITKRGQNVTFRCDPISEHNRLYWYRQTLGQGPEFLTYFQNEAQLEKSRLLSDRFSAERPKGSFSTLEIQRTEQGDSAMYLCASSLSLRTVQETQYFGPGTRLLVL.

At least ten counts were recorded for this clonotype. The rearrangement uses TRBV6-5 and TRBJ2-1; D gene ambiguous. CDR1 is MNHEY and CDR2 is SVGAGI in the germline V gene. The CDR3 has 12 amino acids. V was clipped by 5 bases and J by 9 bases, with 11 bases between them. CDR3 bases: TGTGCCAGCAGTCCCCAGGTCGGTGAGCAGTTCTTC. It specifies CASSPQVGEQFF.

This clonotype was counted many times. The rearrangement uses TRBV5-1 and TRBJ1-1; D is undetermined. Deletions cut 0 bases from V and 1 base from J, with 16 bases between. The CDR3 is made up of 17 amino acids. Germline assignment: CDR1 SGHRS and CDR2 YFSETQ. CDR3 bases: TGCGCCAGCAGCTTGGCGGTCGGTCGCGTCGCGAACACTGAAGCTTTCTTT. Amino acid sequence: CASSLAVGRVANTEAFF.

This clonotype was recorded once. At one end the junction does not follow the germline gene, possibly because of a read error. The V and J genes are TRBV19 and TRBJ2-7; TRBD1 might be the D (6 bases). The CDR3 extends over 14 amino acids. CDR1 is LNHDA and CDR2 is SQIVND in the germline V gene (reference sequence). CDR3 protein: CASSIRGSCYELYF. CDR3 DNA sequence: TGTGCCAGTAGTATAAGGGGGAGCTGCTACGAGCTGTACTTC.

This clonotype was counted a few times. The DNA of the CDR3 is TGTGCCAGCAGCCCTGGGACAGGACCCTACTACGAGCAGTACTTC. Translation gives CASSPGTGPYYEQYF. The chain employs TRBV6-1 and TRBJ2-7; 8 bases line up with TRBD1. V gave up 6 bases and J gave up 3 bases; unmatched junction bases: 10. The germline CDR1 and CDR2 sequences are MNHNS and SASEGT. The CDR3 extends over 15 amino acids.

The table lists this clonotype with a few counts. This chain joins TRBV11-2 and TRBJ1-5; D call uncertain. Germline CDR1 reads SGHAT; CDR2 reads FQNNGV. CDR3 length equals 13 residues. V was cut by 0 bases and J by 9 bases, with 9 bases left in between. As DNA, the CDR3 is TGTGCCAGCAGCTTAGATCGGGGTGGGCCCCAGCATTTT. Amino acids: CASSLDRGGPQHF.